The clone carrying this T cell receptor (beta chain) has at least ten counts. What it binds is not known. The authors used template switching to add a universal primer site and gave cDNA unique molecular identifiers. In TCRdb, the 5' RACE reads were re-called with MiXCR into one record per CDR3 protein. The sample shows a few hundred thousand distinct CDR3 sequences, roughly 13% of them seen only once. The data derive from a study of identical twins. Broader study findings: Out-of-frame alpha sequences shared by twins were enriched for low generation probability. The authors noted that invariant MAIT and iNKT cells could partly confound zero-insertion analyses.

This CDR3 region has 12 residues. The germline V and J ends were trimmed by 5 bases and 11 bases, with 12 bases remaining between them. Germline CDR1 MNHEY, CDR2 SMNVEV (reference sequence). Healthy Caucasians were all of the donors. These data were also filed under a second study, of yellow fever vaccine responses in identical twins.

Sequencing was done on a sample of memory (CD45RO+) T cells sorted from blood. The sequence derives from a woman younger than 35 in good health. The J gene is TRBJ2-2, the V gene TRBV27, with D unresolved. CDR3 residues: CASSLAKGELFF. CDR3 nucleotides: TGTGCCAGCAGTCTCGCAAAGGGCGAGCTGTTTTTT.